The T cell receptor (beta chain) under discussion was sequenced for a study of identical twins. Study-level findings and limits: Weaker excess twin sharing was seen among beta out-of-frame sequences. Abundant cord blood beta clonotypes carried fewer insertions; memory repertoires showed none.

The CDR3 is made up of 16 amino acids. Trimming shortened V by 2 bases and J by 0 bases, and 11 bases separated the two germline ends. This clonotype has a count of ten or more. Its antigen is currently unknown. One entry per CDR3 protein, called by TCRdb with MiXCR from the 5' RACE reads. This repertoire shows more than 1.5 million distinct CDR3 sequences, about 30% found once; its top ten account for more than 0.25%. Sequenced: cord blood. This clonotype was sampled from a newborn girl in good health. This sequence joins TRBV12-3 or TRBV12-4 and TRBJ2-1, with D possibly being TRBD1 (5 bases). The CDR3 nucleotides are TGTGCCAGCAGTTTACCCAAAGACAGCTCCTACAATGAGCAGTTCTTC. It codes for CASSLPKDSSYNEQFF.